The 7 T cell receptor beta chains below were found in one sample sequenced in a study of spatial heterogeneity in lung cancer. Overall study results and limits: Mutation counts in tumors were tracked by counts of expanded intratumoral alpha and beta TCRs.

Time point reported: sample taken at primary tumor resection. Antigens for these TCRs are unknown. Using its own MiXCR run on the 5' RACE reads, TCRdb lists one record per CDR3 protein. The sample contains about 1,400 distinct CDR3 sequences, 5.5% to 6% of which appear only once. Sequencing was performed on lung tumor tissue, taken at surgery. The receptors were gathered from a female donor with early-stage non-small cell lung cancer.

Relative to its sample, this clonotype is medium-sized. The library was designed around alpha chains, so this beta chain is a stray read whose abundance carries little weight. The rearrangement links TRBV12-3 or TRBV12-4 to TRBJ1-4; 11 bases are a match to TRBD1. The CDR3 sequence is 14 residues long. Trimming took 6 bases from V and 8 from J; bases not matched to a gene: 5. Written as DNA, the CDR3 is TGTGCCAGCAGCCCGGACAGGGGGCAGGAAAAACTGTTTTTT. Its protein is CASSPDRGQEKLFF.

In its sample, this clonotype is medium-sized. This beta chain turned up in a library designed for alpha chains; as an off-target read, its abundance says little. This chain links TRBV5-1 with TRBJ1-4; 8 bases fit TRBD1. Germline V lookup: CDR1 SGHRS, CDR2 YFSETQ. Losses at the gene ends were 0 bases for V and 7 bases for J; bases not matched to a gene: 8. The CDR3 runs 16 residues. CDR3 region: CASSLGATGEGEKLFF. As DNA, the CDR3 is TGCGCCAGCAGCTTGGGGGCGACAGGGGAAGGTGAAAAACTGTTTTTT.

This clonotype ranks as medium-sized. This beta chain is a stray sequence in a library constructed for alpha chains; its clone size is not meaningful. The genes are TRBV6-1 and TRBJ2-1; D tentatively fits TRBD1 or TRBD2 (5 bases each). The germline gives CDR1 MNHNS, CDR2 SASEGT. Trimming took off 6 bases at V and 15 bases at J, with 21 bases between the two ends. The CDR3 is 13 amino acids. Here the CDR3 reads CASSVSAAGSRFF. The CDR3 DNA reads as TGTGCCAGCAGCGTATCCGCGGCAGGGAGTAGGTTCTTC.

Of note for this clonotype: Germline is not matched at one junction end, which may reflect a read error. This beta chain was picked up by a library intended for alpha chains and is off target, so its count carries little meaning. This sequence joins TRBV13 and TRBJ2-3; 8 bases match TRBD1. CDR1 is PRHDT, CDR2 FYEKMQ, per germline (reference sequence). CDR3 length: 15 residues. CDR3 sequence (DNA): TGTGCCAGCAGCCCCGGACAGGGAAGCACAGATACGGAGTATTTT. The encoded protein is CASSPGQGSTDTEYF. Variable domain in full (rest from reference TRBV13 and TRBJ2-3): AAGVIQSPRHLIKEKRETATLKCYPIPRHDTVYWYQQGPGQDPQFLISFYEKMQSDKGSIPDRFSAQQFSDYHSELNMSSLELGDSALYFCASSPGQGSTDTEYFGPGTRLTVL.

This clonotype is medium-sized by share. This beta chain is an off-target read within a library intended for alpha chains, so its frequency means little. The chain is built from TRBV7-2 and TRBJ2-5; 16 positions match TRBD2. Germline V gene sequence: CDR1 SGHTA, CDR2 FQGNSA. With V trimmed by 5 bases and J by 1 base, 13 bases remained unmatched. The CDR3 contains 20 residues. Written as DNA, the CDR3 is TGTGCCAGCAGCCCGTCGGGACTAGCGGGAGGGTGGGGGGCCCAAGAGACCCAGTACTTC. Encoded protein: CASSPSGLAGGWGAQETQYF.

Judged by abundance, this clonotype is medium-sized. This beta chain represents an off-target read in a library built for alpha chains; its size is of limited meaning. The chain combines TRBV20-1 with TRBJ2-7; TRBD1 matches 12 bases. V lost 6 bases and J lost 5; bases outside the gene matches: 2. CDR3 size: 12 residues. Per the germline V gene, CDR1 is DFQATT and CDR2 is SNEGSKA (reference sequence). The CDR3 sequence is CSAGQGANEQYF. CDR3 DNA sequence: TGCAGTGCGGGACAGGGGGCAAACGAGCAGTACTTC.

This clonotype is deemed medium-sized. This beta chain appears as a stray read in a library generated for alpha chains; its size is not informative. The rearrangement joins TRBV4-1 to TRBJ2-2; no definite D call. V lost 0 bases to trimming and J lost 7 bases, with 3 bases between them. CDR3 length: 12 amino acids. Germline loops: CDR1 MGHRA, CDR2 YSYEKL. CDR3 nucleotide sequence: TGCGCCAGCAGCCAAGAGTTCGGGGAGCTGTTTTTT. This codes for CASSQEFGELFF.